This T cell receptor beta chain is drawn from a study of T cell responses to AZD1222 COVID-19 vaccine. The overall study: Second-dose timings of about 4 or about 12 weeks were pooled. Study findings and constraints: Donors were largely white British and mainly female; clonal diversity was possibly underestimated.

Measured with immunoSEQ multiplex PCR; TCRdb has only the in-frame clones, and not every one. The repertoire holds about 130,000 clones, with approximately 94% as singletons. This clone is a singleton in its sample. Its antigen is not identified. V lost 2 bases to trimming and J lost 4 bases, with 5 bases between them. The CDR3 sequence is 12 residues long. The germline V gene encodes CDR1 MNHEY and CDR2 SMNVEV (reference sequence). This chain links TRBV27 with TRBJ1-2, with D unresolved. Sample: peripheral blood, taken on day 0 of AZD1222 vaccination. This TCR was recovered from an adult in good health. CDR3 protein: CASSLKGYGYTF. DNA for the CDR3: TGTGCCAGCAGTTTAAAGGGCTATGGCTACACCTTC.